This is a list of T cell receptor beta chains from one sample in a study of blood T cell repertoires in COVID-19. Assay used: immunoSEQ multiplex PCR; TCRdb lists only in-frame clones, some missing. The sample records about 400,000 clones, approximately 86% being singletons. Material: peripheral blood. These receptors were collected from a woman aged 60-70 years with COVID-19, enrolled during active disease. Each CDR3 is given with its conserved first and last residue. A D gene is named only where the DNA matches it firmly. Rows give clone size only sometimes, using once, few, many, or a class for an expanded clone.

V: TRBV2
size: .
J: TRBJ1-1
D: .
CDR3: CASSESRGTEAFF
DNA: TGTGCCAGCAGTGAAAGTAGGGGCACTGAAGCTTTCTTT

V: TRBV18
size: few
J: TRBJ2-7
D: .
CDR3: CASSIQGYEQYF
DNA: TGTGCCAGCTCGATACAGGGTTACGAGCAGTACTTC

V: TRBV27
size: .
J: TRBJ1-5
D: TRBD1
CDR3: CASRLTGIIYQPQHF
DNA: TGTGCCAGCAGGTTGACAGGGATCATATATCAGCCCCAGCATTTT

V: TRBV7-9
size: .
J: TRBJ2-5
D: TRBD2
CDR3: CASSSGDRLAGVETQYF
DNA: TGTGCCAGCAGCTCCGGGGATCGGCTAGCGGGGGTTGAGACCCAGTACTTC

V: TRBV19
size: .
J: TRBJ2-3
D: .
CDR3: CASSPGGTDTQYF
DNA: TGTGCCAGTAGTCCGGGGGGCACAGATACGCAGTATTTT

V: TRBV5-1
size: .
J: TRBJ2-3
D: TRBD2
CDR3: CASSLGSGGVPTDTQYF
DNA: TGCGCCAGCAGCTTGGGTAGCGGGGGGGTTCCCACGGATACGCAGTATTTT

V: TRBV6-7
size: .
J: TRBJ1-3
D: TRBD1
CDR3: CASSHYRGIGNTIYF
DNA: TGTGCCAGCAGCCACTACAGGGGAATCGGAAACACCATATATTTT

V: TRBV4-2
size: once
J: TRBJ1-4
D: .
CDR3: CASSQTGLEGKNCFF
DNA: .

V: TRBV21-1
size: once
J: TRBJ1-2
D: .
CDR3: CASSSAGYYGYTF
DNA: TGTGCCAGCAGCAGCGCAGGATACTATGGCTACACCTTC

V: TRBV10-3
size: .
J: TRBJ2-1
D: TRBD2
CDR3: CAISRLAGDSYNEQFF
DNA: TGTGCCATCAGTAGGCTAGCGGGGGATTCCTACAATGAGCAGTTCTTC